The 29 T cell receptor beta chains in this list originate from one sample, sequenced in a study of T cell changes during pregnancy in multiple sclerosis. The assay was immunoSEQ multiplex PCR, and TCRdb's table has in-frame clones only and misses some. The profile shows tens of thousands of clones, 80% to 90% of them singletons. Source: peripheral blood, taken in the first trimester of pregnancy. These TCRs come from a female donor in good health, enrolled as a control in a pregnancy study.

This clone showed up just once. The chain combines TRBV30 with TRBJ1-1; D is ambiguous. This CDR3 comprises 16 residues. V was pared by 4 bases and J by 3 bases, with 21 bases between. The germline gives CDR1 GTSNPN, CDR2 SVGIG (reference sequence). CDR3 sequence: CAWIPPRTSRDTEAFF. The CDR3 DNA is TGTGCCTGGATTCCTCCGAGGACTTCACGAGACACTGAAGCTTTCTTT.

The chain has TRBV19 and TRBJ2-7, with 8 bases aligning to TRBD1. Losses at the gene ends were 6 bases for V and 6 bases for J; bases not matched to a gene: 10. The CDR3 spans 14 residues. Germline V gene data show CDR1 as LNHDA and CDR2 as SQIVND (reference sequence). CDR3 coding DNA: TGTGCCAGTAGCCCAAGACAGGGGAATCGCGAGCAGTACTTC. As protein: CASSPRQGNREQYF.

V gene TRBV2 combines with J gene TRBJ2-5, with TRBD2 matching 7 bases. V gave up 4 bases and J gave up 1 base; unmatched junction bases: 3. Germline V gene lookup returns CDR1 SNHLY and CDR2 FYNNEI. The length of the CDR3 is 14 residues. The CDR3, as DNA: TGTGCCAGCAGTGTGGCTAGCGGCCAAGAGACCCAGTACTTC. This sequence encodes CASSVASGQETQYF.

The chain combines TRBV7-6 with TRBJ1-1; 10 bases are shared with TRBD1. CDR1 SGHVS and CDR2 FNYEAQ come from the germline V gene. V lost 1 base, J lost 3 bases, and 8 bases stayed unmatched. CDR3 size: 17 residues. The CDR3 here is CASSLEMTGGPDTEAFF. CDR3 nucleotide sequence: TGTGCCAGCAGCTTAGAAATGACAGGGGGCCCGGACACTGAAGCTTTCTTT.

The J gene is TRBJ1-1, the V gene TRBV28, with D perhaps TRBD1 (5 bases). The V gene's germline CDR1 is MDHEN and CDR2 SYDVKM. V lost 1 base and J lost 3, with 12 bases in between. This CDR3 is 15 amino acids long. The CDR3 DNA sequence: TGTGCCAGCAGTTTATCCCGCCGGGGGGACACTGAAGCTTTCTTT. This sequence encodes CASSLSRRGDTEAFF.

About this clone itself: Other DNA sequences in this specimen translate into the identical CDR3. This sequence joins TRBV5-4 and TRBJ2-3, with D possibly TRBD2 on 7 matching bases. This CDR3 spans 16 amino acids. V was trimmed by 0 bases and J by 2 bases, leaving 13 bases between them. Per the germline V gene, CDR1 is SGHNT and CDR2 is YYREEE (reference sequence). This CDR3 reads CASSLGGGGNTDTQYF. The CDR3 nucleotides read TGTGCCAGCAGCTTGGGAGGCGGGGGCAACACAGATACGCAGTATTTT. The whole variable domain, filled in from reference TRBV5-4 and TRBJ2-3, reads ETGVTQSPTHLIKTRGQQVTLRCSSQSGHNTVSWYQQALGQGPQFIFQYYREEENGRGNFPPRFSGLQFPNYSSELNVNALELDDSALYLCASSLGGGGNTDTQYFGPGTRLTVL.

The V call is TRBV11-2, the J call TRBJ1-6; TRBD1 agrees at 9 bases. The CDR3 is 14 residues long. Per germline, CDR1 SGHAT and CDR2 FQNNGV. J lost 9 bases, V lost 3 bases, and 3 bases had no gene match. CDR3 sequence: CASSLGQGTSPLHF. CDR3 in DNA: TGTGCCAGCAGCTTGGGACAGGGAACTTCACCCCTCCACTTT.

The genes are TRBV11-2 and TRBJ2-7; possible D gene TRBD2, 7 bases. The CDR3 has 13 residues. From germline, CDR1 is SGHAT and CDR2 FQNNGV. Trimming removed 7 bases at V and 5 bases at J, with 15 bases between. The DNA for the CDR3 is TGTGCCAGCAACCAAGGGGGGGGCGACGAGCAGTACTTC. It specifies CASNQGGGDEQYF.

This clone was found once. The chain uses TRBV5-6 and TRBJ2-7; 9 bases are a match to TRBD2. Germline V gives CDR1 SGHDT, CDR2 YYEEEE. The CDR3 runs to 14 residues. The V gene end was trimmed by 2 bases and the J gene end by 7 bases; junction bases not matched to a gene: 7. The CDR3 nucleotides read TGTGCCAGCAGCTTCGGCGGGGGGGCTCGGGAGCAGTACTTC. This encodes CASSFGGGAREQYF.

The rearrangement joins TRBV15 to TRBJ1-5; D uncertain. Germline-derived CDR1 and CDR2 are LNHNV and YYDKDF (reference sequence). CDR3 length: 15 amino acids. V was trimmed by 0 bases and J by 5 bases, leaving 11 bases between them. As DNA, the CDR3 is TGTGCCACCAGCAGAGATCGGGGAGGAGATCAGCCCCAGCATTTT. The encoded protein is CATSRDRGGDQPQHF.

The chain combines TRBV27 with TRBJ1-2; 7 nucleotides agree with TRBD1. Germline V gene lookup returns CDR1 MNHEY and CDR2 SMNVEV (reference sequence). The CDR3 loop spans 14 amino acids. V dropped 6 bases and J dropped 4; count of bases not matched to a gene: 8. This CDR3 is CASRSLDRVYGYTF. CDR3 nucleotides: TGTGCCAGCAGATCCCTAGACAGGGTCTATGGCTACACCTTC.

The J gene is TRBJ2-2, the V gene TRBV21-1; the table gives TRBD1 as D, unverified against the DNA. TRBV21-1 is shown as a pseudogene. The CDR3 covers 17 residues. CDR3 bases: TGTGCCAGCGTCAGTTGTCAGTGCCCTGTTAACACCGGGGAGCTGTTTTTT. It specifies CASVSCQCPVNTGELFF.

This clone was counted only a few times. The chain has TRBV2 and TRBJ1-1, with D possibly TRBD1 on 5 matching bases. Germline CDR1 reads SNHLY; CDR2 reads FYNNEI. V was cut by 8 bases and J by 0 bases, with 16 bases left in between. The CDR3 is 15 residues long. CDR3 region: CASRGLRAMNTEAFF. CDR3 sequence (DNA): TGTGCCAGCCGGGGGTTGAGGGCTATGAACACTGAAGCTTTCTTT.

This clone was counted a single time. V gene TRBV6-5 combines with J gene TRBJ2-7; TRBD2 might be the D (5 bases). The germline gives CDR1 MNHEY, CDR2 SVGAGI. CDR3 length: 14 residues. Trimming removed 0 bases at V and 3 bases at J, with 9 bases between. As DNA, the CDR3 is TGTGCCAGCAGTTACTCGAGAGGGTACTACGAGCAGTACTTC. Protein product: CASSYSRGYYEQYF.

This rearrangement joins TRBV14 to TRBJ1-4; D is unclear. This CDR3 contains 15 residues. Germline CDR1 SGHDN, CDR2 FVKESK. V was trimmed by 4 bases and J by 3 bases, leaving 12 bases between them. DNA of the CDR3: TGTGCCAGCAGCCTTCGGAGGGCGGCTAATGAAAAACTGTTTTTT. This sequence encodes CASSLRRAANEKLFF.

The chain uses TRBV7-9 and TRBJ1-4, with no clear D. V shed 4 bases and J shed 4 bases, with 7 bases lying between them. Germline CDR1 SEHNR, CDR2 FQNEAQ (reference sequence). CDR3 length: 13 residues. CDR3 protein: CASSYGYNEKLFF. As DNA, the CDR3 is TGTGCCAGCAGCTACGGGTATAATGAAAAACTGTTTTTT. Together with reference TRBV7-9 and TRBJ1-4, the CDR3 gives the full variable domain: DTGVSQNPRHKITKRGQNVTFRCDPISEHNRLYWYRQTLGQGPEFLTYFQNEAQLEKSRLLSDRFSAERPKGSFSTLEIQRTEQGDSAMYLCASSYGYNEKLFFGSGTQLSVL.

The chain employs TRBV11-3 and TRBJ2-5; 14 bases are shared with TRBD2. Germline values: CDR1 SGHNT, CDR2 YENEEA. V lost 3 bases, J lost 4 bases, and 4 bases stayed unmatched. This CDR3 has 16 amino acids. The chain's CDR3 is CASSLTSGGARETQYF. The DNA for the CDR3 is TGTGCCAGCAGCTTGACTAGCGGGGGGGCAAGAGAGACCCAGTACTTC.

The V and J genes are TRBV6-4 and TRBJ1-4; 8 nucleotides match TRBD1. Germline CDR1 MRHNA, CDR2 SNTAGT. CDR3 size: 16 residues. The J segment lost 5 bases and the V segment lost 3 bases, leaving 8 bases of the junction unmatched. CDR3: CASSEYPGQANEKLFF. CDR3 sequence (DNA): TGTGCCAGCAGTGAATATCCGGGACAGGCGAATGAAAAACTGTTTTTT.

V is TRBV7-3 and J is TRBJ2-3; 7 nucleotides line up with TRBD1. This CDR3 contains 14 residues. Trimming at V came to 4 bases and at J to 1 base, leaving 2 bases not matched to a gene. Germline lookup yields CDR1 SGHTA and CDR2 FQGTGA. CDR3 sequence: CASSSGTGTDTQYF. CDR3 nucleotides: TGTGCCAGCAGCTCGGGGACAGGCACAGATACGCAGTATTTT.

The chain has TRBV6-5 and TRBJ2-3; 7 bases are shared with TRBD2. Germline V CDR1 and CDR2: MNHEY, SVGAGI. Trimming removed 11 bases from V and 5 bases from J; junction bases left unmatched: 13. This CDR3 has 14 amino acids. This chain's CDR3 is CAAGGGNRRDTQYF. The CDR3, as DNA: TGTGCCGCCGGGGGAGGGAACAGGAGAGATACGCAGTATTTT.

The CDR3 reads CSVETLAGGYEQYF. CDR3 in DNA: TGCAGCGTTGAAACCCTAGCGGGGGGGTACGAGCAGTACTTC. The rearrangement links TRBV29-1 to TRBJ2-7; the match to TRBD2 covers 12 bases. V lost 2 bases to trimming and J lost 4 bases; unmatched junction nucleotides: 3. This CDR3 has 14 residues. Germline V gene lookup returns CDR1 SQVTM and CDR2 ANQGSEA.

This clone was counted a few times. This sequence joins TRBV7-2 and TRBJ2-7, with 9 nucleotides matching TRBD2. J lost 0 bases, V lost 1 base, and 13 bases had no gene match. The CDR3 runs 19 residues. Germline-derived CDR1 and CDR2 are SGHTA and FQGNSA. This CDR3 reads CASSLEWSPSGETSYEQYF. The CDR3 DNA reads TGTGCCAGCAGCTTAGAATGGTCTCCTAGCGGGGAGACCTCCTACGAGCAGTACTTC. The full variable domain, completed using reference TRBV7-2 and TRBJ2-7, is GAGVSQSPSNKVTEKGKDVELRCDPISGHTALYWYRQSLGQGLEFLIYFQGNSAPDKSGLPSDRFSAERTGGSVSTLTIQRTQQEDSAVYLCASSLEWSPSGETSYEQYFGPGTRLTVT.

The rearrangement joins TRBV6-6 to TRBJ2-7; 7 bases fit TRBD1. The CDR3 spans 13 residues. CDR1 and CDR2 from the germline V gene are MNHNY and SVGAGI (reference sequence). V was clipped by 6 bases and J by 2 bases; unmatched bases: 4. CDR3 DNA: TGTGCCAGCAGGAGGACAGGAGCCTACGAGCAGTACTTC. Protein product: CASRRTGAYEQYF.

J is TRBJ2-7 and V is TRBV7-9, with a possible D match to TRBD1 (6 bases). Per the germline V gene, CDR1 is SEHNR and CDR2 is FQNEAQ (reference sequence). V lost 5 bases to trimming and J lost 12 bases, with 20 bases between them. CDR3 length: 13 amino acids. This CDR3 reads CASSRRGLLSPYF. CDR3 sequence (DNA): TGTGCCAGCAGCCGCAGGGGTCTCCTAAGTCCGTACTTC.

V and J are TRBV5-1 and TRBJ2-1; 13 bases agree with TRBD2. The junction had 5 bases not matched to a gene; V was cut back by 3 bases and J by 5 bases. CDR3 length: 16 amino acids. The germline gives CDR1 SGHRS, CDR2 YFSETQ. In DNA form, the CDR3 reads TGCGCCAGCAGCTGGGCAGGGACTAGCGGGAACAATGAGCAGTTCTTC. It encodes CASSWAGTSGNNEQFF.

The J gene is TRBJ1-2, the V gene TRBV11-1; no definite D call. The CDR3 spans 13 residues. The germline gives CDR1 SGHAT, CDR2 FQDESV (reference sequence). Trimming pared 4 bases from V and 5 bases from J, leaving 11 bases between. CDR3 bases: TGTGCCAGCAGCTCCTACCGTAGATATGGCTACACCTTC. Translation: CASSSYRRYGYTF. Based on the CDR3 plus reference TRBV11-1 and TRBJ1-2, the full variable domain is EAEVAQSPRYKITEKSQAVAFWCDPISGHATLYWYRQILGQGPELLVQFQDESVVDDSQLPKDRFSAERLKGVDSTLKIQPAELGDSAMYLCASSSYRRYGYTFGSGTRLTVV.

As DNA, the CDR3 is TGTGCCAGCAGCTATTATGATCGAGGGCTTAATAATGAAAAACTGTTTTTT. Protein: CASSYYDRGLNNEKLFF. The genes are TRBV5-4 and TRBJ1-4; D unclear. Per the germline V gene, CDR1 is SGHNT and CDR2 is YYREEE (reference sequence). The CDR3 has 17 amino acids. The V and J ends lost 3 bases and 4 bases respectively, with 19 bases between them.

The J gene is TRBJ1-2, the V gene TRBV7-9; 12 bases are shared with TRBD1. V gave up 2 bases and J gave up 4 bases; unmatched junction bases: 8. This CDR3 has 17 residues. The germline V gene encodes CDR1 SEHNR and CDR2 FQNEAQ (reference sequence). The CDR3 spells CASSLSGTGGVGYGYTF. Here the CDR3 DNA reads TGTGCCAGCAGCTTATCCGGGACAGGGGGCGTCGGCTATGGCTACACCTTC.

This clone has just one count. The V and J genes are TRBV5-4 and TRBJ1-2, with D uncertain. Looked up from germline, CDR1 is SGHNT and CDR2 is YYREEE (reference sequence). The CDR3 is 14 amino acids. Trimming shortened V by 0 bases and J by 8 bases, and 14 bases separated the two germline ends. For the CDR3, the DNA is TGTGCCAGCAGCTTGGCCAGTGTCCTCGGGGGCTACACCTTC. Translating gives CASSLASVLGGYTF.